A selection of T cell receptor beta chains follows, all from one sample in a study of identical twins. Via MiXCR, TCRdb re-called the 5' RACE reads, giving one row per CDR3 protein. Of around 200,000 distinct CDR3 sequences in the sample, over 8% were seen once. Sequenced material: memory (CD45RO+) T cells sorted from blood. These receptor sequences come from a woman under 30 in good health. Both conserved end residues are part of each CDR3. Each record gives: D gene, V gene, J gene, clone size, CDR3 protein, CDR3 DNA. A D gene is named only where the DNA matches it firmly. A row's size may be missing; if present it is once, few, many or a size class.

D: -; V: TRBV18; J: TRBJ2-3; size: -; CDR3: CASSRSPTSSEPSNTQYF; DNA: TGTGCCAGCTCACGATCCCCAACTAGCAGCGAACCCTCCAATACGCAGTATTTT
D: TRBD2; V: TRBV7-3; J: TRBJ2-1; size: -; CDR3: CASSSITSDSSYNEQFF; DNA: TGTGCCAGCAGCTCTATTACTAGCGATAGCTCCTACAATGAGCAGTTCTTC
D: TRBD2; V: TRBV20-1; J: TRBJ2-3; size: -; CDR3: CSARARLGLAGGPSTDTQYF; DNA: TGCAGTGCTAGAGCGCGATTGGGACTAGCGGGAGGCCCCAGCACAGATACGCAGTATTTT
D: -; V: TRBV6-6; J: TRBJ1-2; size: -; CDR3: CASDSGHHYGYTF; DNA: TGTGCCAGCGACTCGGGACATCACTATGGCTACACCTTC
D: -; V: TRBV7-9; J: TRBJ1-3; size: few; CDR3: CASSYYSSGNTIYF; DNA: TGTGCCAGCAGCTACTACAGCTCTGGAAACACCATATATTTT
D: TRBD1; V: TRBV10-3; J: TRBJ1-4; size: -; CDR3: CAISMTGGEEKLFF; DNA: TGTGCCATCAGCATGACAGGGGGCGAGGAAAAACTGTTTTTT
D: -; V: TRBV24-1; J: TRBJ2-3; size: few; CDR3: CATSVTGEYSDTQYF; DNA: TGTGCCACCAGTGTTACCGGGGAGTACTCAGATACGCAGTATTTT
D: TRBD1; V: TRBV7-8; J: TRBJ2-7; size: -; CDR3: CASSLAGTESYEQYF; DNA: TGTGCCAGCAGCTTAGCGGGGACAGAGTCCTACGAGCAGTACTTC
D: TRBD2; V: TRBV5-1; J: TRBJ2-1; size: -; CDR3: CASQLAGGENEQFF; DNA: TGCGCCAGCCAACTAGCGGGAGGGGAAAATGAGCAGTTCTTC
D: -; V: TRBV5-1; J: TRBJ2-3; size: few; CDR3: CASSLGDFTDTQYF; DNA: TGCGCCAGCAGCTTGGGCGATTTCACAGATACGCAGTATTTT
D: TRBD1; V: TRBV4-2; J: TRBJ2-7; size: -; CDR3: CASSQVLARTGAHEQYF; DNA: TGTGCCAGCAGCCAAGTGCTTGCCCGGACAGGGGCCCACGAGCAGTACTTC
D: -; V: TRBV20-1; J: TRBJ2-6; size: -; CDR3: CSAVRSGANVLTF; DNA: TGCAGTGCTGTAAGATCCGGGGCCAACGTCCTGACTTTC
D: -; V: TRBV20-1; J: TRBJ2-1; size: few; CDR3: CSASGINNEQFF; DNA: TGCAGTGCTAGCGGGATAAACAATGAGCAGTTCTTC
D: -; V: TRBV12-3/TRBV12-4; J: TRBJ1-2; size: many; CDR3: CASSFLGSDGYTF; DNA: TGTGCCAGCAGTTTTCTCGGTTCGGATGGCTACACCTTC
D: TRBD1; V: TRBV29-1; J: TRBJ2-7; size: many; CDR3: CSGADRTYEQYF; DNA: TGCAGCGGAGCGGACAGGACCTACGAGCAGTACTTC
D: TRBD2; V: TRBV20-1; J: TRBJ2-3; size: once; CDR3: CSVKPTSGGGADTQYF; DNA: TGCAGTGTTAAGCCGACTAGCGGGGGGGGCGCAGATACGCAGTATTTT
D: -; V: TRBV5-1; J: TRBJ2-5; size: -; CDR3: CASSPEGHYQETQYF; DNA: TGCGCCAGCAGTCCAGAGGGTCACTACCAAGAGACCCAGTACTTC
D: -; V: TRBV5-8; J: TRBJ1-2; size: -; CDR3: CASTLSEEGWRGYTF; DNA: TGTGCCAGCACCCTGTCGGAGGAGGGCTGGAGAGGCTACACCTTC
D: TRBD1; V: TRBV18; J: TRBJ2-7; size: -; CDR3: CASSTTGEAYEQYF; DNA: TGTGCCAGCTCAACAACAGGGGAAGCCTACGAGCAGTACTTC
D: -; V: TRBV12-3/TRBV12-4; J: TRBJ1-2; size: few; CDR3: CASSMDGNYGYTF; DNA: TGTGCCAGCAGTATGGACGGGAACTATGGCTACACCTTC
D: -; V: TRBV7-9; J: TRBJ1-2; size: few; CDR3: CASSLQTESNYGYTF; DNA: TGTGCCAGCAGCTTACAGACGGAAAGTAACTATGGCTACACCTTC
D: TRBD1; V: TRBV20-1; J: TRBJ2-1; size: -; CDR3: CSARDGGQGSYNEQFF; DNA: TGCAGTGCTAGAGATGGAGGACAGGGGTCCTACAATGAGCAGTTCTTC
D: -; V: TRBV6-4; J: TRBJ2-1; size: many; CDR3: CASSGSGENEQFF; DNA: TGTGCCAGCAGTGGGTCAGGGGAAAATGAGCAGTTCTTC
D: TRBD2; V: TRBV14; J: TRBJ2-5; size: many; CDR3: CASSQTGTSLYQETQYF; DNA: TGTGCCAGCAGCCAAACCGGGACTAGCTTGTACCAAGAGACCCAGTACTTC
D: -; V: TRBV30; J: TRBJ1-1; size: -; CDR3: CAWRRVSPGNTEAFF; DNA: TGTGCCTGGAGAAGGGTGAGCCCCGGGAACACTGAAGCTTTCTTT
D: -; V: TRBV11-1; J: TRBJ1-1; size: many; CDR3: CASSLLGGTEAFF; DNA: TGTGCCAGCAGCTTATTGGGAGGCACTGAAGCTTTCTTT
D: TRBD1; V: TRBV11-2; J: TRBJ1-1; size: few; CDR3: CASSGTGDMNTEAFF; DNA: TGTGCCAGCAGCGGGACAGGGGACATGAACACTGAAGCTTTCTTT
D: -; V: TRBV7-6; J: TRBJ2-7; size: -; CDR3: CASSLELGAGYEQYF; DNA: TGTGCCAGCAGCTTAGAGTTGGGGGCCGGGTACGAGCAGTACTTC
D: TRBD2; V: TRBV5-1; J: TRBJ2-3; size: few; CDR3: CASSFQGGDSDTQYF; DNA: TGCGCCAGCAGCTTCCAGGGAGGGGACTCAGATACGCAGTATTTT
D: -; V: TRBV20-1; J: TRBJ1-2; size: many; CDR3: CSATGVGGYTF; DNA: TGCAGTGCTACAGGGGTGGGTGGCTACACCTTC
D: TRBD2; V: TRBV27; J: TRBJ2-4; size: few; CDR3: CASSFTSMGRGNIQYF; DNA: TGTGCCAGCAGTTTTACGTCGATGGGGAGGGGAAACATTCAGTACTTC
D: TRBD1; V: TRBV18; J: TRBJ2-1; size: few; CDR3: CASSPGRGPQVDEQFF; DNA: TGTGCCAGCTCACCTGGCAGGGGGCCTCAGGTTGATGAGCAGTTCTTC
D: TRBD2; V: TRBV5-4; J: TRBJ2-5; size: -; CDR3: CASTEGGAGGQETQYF; DNA: TGTGCCAGCACCGAGGGGGGAGCGGGGGGGCAAGAGACCCAGTACTTC
D: -; V: TRBV15; J: TRBJ2-5; size: -; CDR3: CATSPNGQETQYF; DNA: TGTGCCACCAGCCCAAACGGGCAAGAGACCCAGTACTTC